The 6 T cell receptor beta chains below all came from one sample that was sequenced in a study of T cell repertoires in cytomegalovirus infection. MiXCR, run by TCRdb on the reads, gives a single entry per CDR3 protein. This table holds hundreds of thousands of distinct CDR3 sequences, 31% found once. No antigen is known for these receptors. The sequenced sample was cultured CD8+ T cells from PBMCs, obtained from culture after CMV antigen stimulation. These receptors originate from a human donor in good health (CMV status not recorded). Some clones in this sample may be carry-over from other donors' samples.

The V gene is TRBV10-2, the J gene TRBJ2-7, with 11 bases aligning to TRBD1. V shed 3 bases and J 4 bases; nucleotides not matched to a gene: 5. This CDR3 spans 15 amino acids. Germline CDR1 and CDR2: WSHSY and SAAADI. In nucleotides, the CDR3 is TGCGCCAGCAGTGATATGGGACAGGGGGTTTACGAGCAGTACGTC. Amino acids: CASSDMGQGVYEQYV.

This clonotype was counted many times. The chain uses TRBV7-8 and TRBJ2-1, with D uncertain. CDR1 is SGHVS, CDR2 FQNEAQ, per germline. The CDR3 loop spans 15 amino acids. Trimming cost V 1 base and J 8 bases, with 15 bases left between them. CDR3 sequence reads: CASSLDATPSDEQFF. The CDR3 DNA reads as TGTGCCAGCAGCTTAGACGCGACCCCCTCGGATGAGCAGTTCTTC.

Only a few counts were recorded for this clonotype. The chain uses TRBV7-6 and TRBJ1-1, with 7 bases matching TRBD1. Germline V gene sequence: CDR1 SGHVS, CDR2 FNYEAQ. Germline trimming cut 5 bases from V and 7 bases from J; bases unmatched to any gene: 10. There are 14 residues in the CDR3. Written as DNA, the CDR3 is TGTGCCAGCAGCAAAGGGACAGTTGATTATGAAGCTTTCTTT. This encodes CASSKGTVDYEAFF.

Remarks on this clonotype: The junction differs from germline at one of its ends, possibly a read error. The rearrangement links TRBV15 to TRBJ1-2, with 7 bases aligning to TRBD1. The CDR3 contains 18 residues. The V gene's germline CDR1 is LNHNV and CDR2 YYDKDF (reference sequence). The CDR3 protein is CVTSISRRWYRGNDGYTF. DNA for the CDR3: TGTGTCACCAGCATCTCCAGACGATGGTACAGGGGCAACGATGGCTACACCTTC.

This clonotype turned up a few times. The V call is TRBV19, the J call TRBJ1-1; D call uncertain. V was cut by 3 bases and J by 0 bases, with 5 bases left in between. CDR3 length: 13 amino acids. Looked up from germline, CDR1 is LNHDA and CDR2 is SQIVND (reference sequence). As DNA, the CDR3 is TGTGCCAGTAGTATGTTCATGAACACTGAAGCTTTCTTT. Translating it yields CASSMFMNTEAFF. Complete variable domain (other parts from reference TRBV19 and TRBJ1-1): DGGITQSPKYLFRKEGQNVTLSCEQNLNHDAMYWYRQDPGQGLRLIYYSQIVNDFQKGDIAEGYSVSREKKESFPLTVTSAQKNPTAFYLCASSMFMNTEAFFGQGTRLTVV.

This clonotype was found many times. The J gene is TRBJ2-6, the V gene TRBV6-5, with TRBD1 matching over 9 bases. This CDR3 comprises 18 residues. CDR1 and CDR2 from the germline V gene are MNHEY and SVGAGI. Trimming took 2 bases from V and 1 from J; bases not matched to a gene: 6. CDR3 amino acids: CASSYAQGAGSGANVLTF. Written as DNA, the CDR3 is TGTGCCAGCAGTTACGCACAGGGGGCTGGGTCTGGGGCCAACGTCCTGACTTTC.